This T cell receptor beta chain was profiled in a study of radiotherapy plus CTLA-4 blockade in lung cancer. Study as a whole: Objective responses arose in roughly 17% of patients, and roughly 31% experienced disease control. Study results and caveats: Increased serum interferon-beta after radiation also reportedly predicted response strongly. Tumor-origin TCR clones grew in blood after radiotherapy plus ipilimumab.

Those patients who had chemo-refractory metastatic non-small-cell lung cancer were given focal radiation along with CTLA-4 blockade through ipilimumab. Generated by immunoSEQ multiplex PCR, the TCRdb table keeps only in-frame clones and is missing some. The sample lists about 59,000 clones, about 70% occurring once. About this clone: Its antigen is not identified.

Trimming left V 0 bases short and J 0 bases short, with 8 bases between. The CDR3 covers 15 residues. Germline V lookup: CDR1 MNHNY, CDR2 SVGAGI (reference sequence). The sequence derives from a human donor with non-small cell lung cancer whose response to radiotherapy plus ipilimumab could not be evaluated. This chain joins TRBV6-6 and TRBJ1-1, with TRBD1 as a possible D gene (5 bases). The specimen was peripheral blood, collected from a patient treated with radiotherapy plus ipilimumab. The CDR3 spells CASSYSGAMNTEAFF. The CDR3 coding sequence is TGTGCCAGCAGTTACTCAGGGGCTATGAACACTGAAGCTTTCTTT.